The 22 T cell receptor beta chains given below trace back to one sample, sequenced in a study of control samples from healthy donors and cancer patients. Only in-frame clones appear in the TCRdb table, and some are missing; sequencing was by immunoSEQ multiplex PCR. This sample yields about 130,000 clones, of which around 93% are seen a single time; 2% to 2.5% belongs to the top ten. The sample was blood. Receptor source: a woman between 45 and 65 years old in good health.

The chain joins TRBV19 to TRBJ1-1, with D maybe TRBD1 (6 bases). CDR1 and CDR2 from the germline V gene are LNHDA and SQIVND (reference sequence). CDR3 length equals 15 residues. V lost 3 bases and J 1 base, leaving 12 bases between the germline ends. Written as DNA, the CDR3 is TGTGCCAGTAGTATGGTGCAGGGACAGAACACTGAAGCTTTCTTT. It yields the protein CASSMVQGQNTEAFF.

CDR3 DNA: TGTGCCAGCAGTTTAGGGACCCTTATGAACACTGAAGCTTTCTTT. Encoded protein: CASSLGTLMNTEAFF. The chain uses TRBV27 and TRBJ1-1, with TRBD1 as a possible D gene (5 bases). V was pared by 2 bases and J by 0 bases, with 10 bases between. The germline V gene has CDR1 MNHEY and CDR2 SMNVEV (reference sequence). The length of the CDR3 is 15 residues.

V is TRBV29-1 and J is TRBJ2-1, with 13 bases fitting TRBD2. Germline V lookup: CDR1 SQVTM, CDR2 ANQGSEA. This CDR3 spans 16 amino acids. J lost 7 bases, V lost 7 bases, and 13 bases had no gene match. The CDR3 region is CSAVGPGLAGSNEQFF. CDR3 bases: TGCAGCGCCGTGGGCCCGGGACTAGCGGGAAGTAATGAGCAGTTCTTC.

The gene calls are TRBV3-1 (or the pseudogene TRBV3-2) and TRBJ1-6; TRBD1 agrees at 8 bases. V trimming: 4 bases; J trimming: 5 bases; junction bases outside the gene matches: 4. The CDR3 is made up of 15 amino acids. Germline CDR1 and CDR2: LGHDT and YNNKEL (reference sequence). The CDR3 nucleotides read TGTGCCAGCAGCCCGACAGGGGTCGATAATTCACCCCTCCACTTT. Translation: CASSPTGVDNSPLHF.

The genes are TRBV11-2 and TRBJ2-2, with D perhaps TRBD2 (7 bases). Trimming took off 5 bases at V and 3 bases at J, with 10 bases between the two ends. CDR3 size: 14 residues. From germline, CDR1 is SGHAT and CDR2 FQNNGV. The CDR3 coding sequence is TGTGCCAGCAGCCTAGGGGGGGACACCGGGGAGCTGTTTTTT. This codes for CASSLGGDTGELFF.

This chain's CDR3 is CASSLKGLIAEAFF. The CDR3 coding sequence is TGTGCCAGCAGTTTGAAAGGGTTGATCGCTGAAGCTTTCTTT. The V and J genes are TRBV28 and TRBJ1-1; D call uncertain. Between the trimmed V and J ends, which lost 3 bases and 6 bases, there was a span of 14 bases. CDR3 length equals 14 residues. CDR1 and CDR2 (germline): MDHEN, SYDVKM.

The genes are TRBV19 and TRBJ1-3; D may be TRBD1 (6 bases). V dropped 4 bases and J dropped 1 base, with 11 bases sitting between them. CDR1 is LNHDA and CDR2 is SQIVND in the germline V gene (reference sequence). The CDR3 is 15 amino acids. Written as DNA, the CDR3 is TGTGCCAGTAGTACTACAGGGCTTTCTGGAAACACCATATATTTT. Translating gives CASSTTGLSGNTIYF. The whole variable domain, remainder taken from reference TRBV19 and TRBJ1-3, is DGGITQSPKYLFRKEGQNVTLSCEQNLNHDAMYWYRQDPGQGLRLIYYSQIVNDFQKGDIAEGYSVSREKKESFPLTVTSAQKNPTAFYLCASSTTGLSGNTIYFGEGSWLTVV.

The V and J genes are TRBV11-2 and TRBJ2-1; 11 bases line up with TRBD2. The germline gives CDR1 SGHAT, CDR2 FQNNGV. Trimming at V came to 6 bases and at J to 5 bases, leaving 6 bases not matched to a gene. The length of the CDR3 is 15 residues. The CDR3, as DNA: TGTGCCAGCAGAATAGCGGGGGGGCTGAACAATGAGCAGTTCTTC. Residues: CASRIAGGLNNEQFF.

This clone has only one observation. The V gene is TRBV5-1, the J gene TRBJ2-3; 9 bases line up with TRBD2. The CDR3 is made up of 15 amino acids. CDR1 is SGHRS, CDR2 YFSETQ, per germline. With 4 bases clipped from V and 4 bases from J, the junction kept 7 bases outside the gene matches. The chain's CDR3 is CASSTGTSPADTQYF. For the CDR3, the DNA is TGCGCCAGCAGCACCGGGACTAGCCCCGCAGATACGCAGTATTTT.

This clone was counted only a few times. The chain joins TRBV28 to TRBJ1-6; D is unclear. Per the germline V gene, CDR1 is MDHEN and CDR2 is SYDVKM. V was trimmed by 6 bases and J by 9 bases, leaving 6 bases between them. The CDR3 contains 11 residues. The CDR3: CASSSVSPLHF. CDR3 nucleotides: TGTGCCAGCAGCTCAGTTTCACCCCTCCACTTT.

V usage is TRBV6-6 and J usage is TRBJ2-5; 9 nucleotides align to TRBD2. Germline V lookup: CDR1 MNHNY, CDR2 SVGAGI (reference sequence). The V segment lost 4 bases and the J segment 5 bases; nucleotides outside the gene matches: 8. The CDR3 extends over 15 amino acids. In DNA, the CDR3 is TGTGCCAGCAGTTTTAGCGGGAGAGGGATGGAGACCCAGTACTTC. Protein sequence: CASSFSGRGMETQYF.

This rearrangement joins TRBV5-1 to TRBJ2-3; the match to TRBD1 covers 10 bases. Trimming took 2 bases from V and 5 from J; bases not matched to a gene: 5. This CDR3 is 15 amino acids long. Germline CDR1 reads SGHRS; CDR2 reads YFSETQ. The CDR3 is CASSFMDRGGDTQYF. CDR3 nucleotides: TGCGCCAGCAGCTTCATGGACAGGGGGGGAGATACGCAGTATTTT.

The chain employs TRBV5-1 and TRBJ2-3; D gene uncertain. V was cut by 3 bases and J by 0 bases, with 11 bases left in between. The CDR3 runs to 15 residues. Germline CDR1 reads SGHRS; CDR2 reads YFSETQ. CDR3 amino acids: CASSSQVPSTDTQYF. The DNA for the CDR3 is TGCGCCAGCAGCTCCCAAGTCCCTAGCACAGATACGCAGTATTTT. The full variable domain, completed using reference TRBV5-1 and TRBJ2-3, is KAGVTQTPRYLIKTRGQQVTLSCSPISGHRSVSWYQQTPGQGLQFLFEYFSETQRNKGNFPGRFSGRQFSNSRSEMNVSTLELGDSALYLCASSSQVPSTDTQYFGPGTRLTVL.

This clone was counted a single time. The chain carries TRBV28 and TRBJ1-5; D is possibly TRBD1 (5 bases). From germline, CDR1 is MDHEN and CDR2 SYDVKM. This CDR3 is built from 15 residues. Trimming cost V 6 bases and J 12 bases, with 24 bases left between them. CDR3 in DNA: TGTGCCAGCAGCGTAGTGACCGGGACCCCCAGAAACCAGCATTTT. Translation gives CASSVVTGTPRNQHF.

This sequence joins TRBV5-1 and TRBJ2-7; 11 positions agree with TRBD1. The germline V gene encodes CDR1 SGHRS and CDR2 YFSETQ. V lost 5 bases, J lost 7 bases, and 11 bases stayed unmatched. The length of the CDR3 is 15 residues. CDR3 sequence: CASRLQGQGAEEQYF. The CDR3 coding sequence is TGCGCCAGCAGACTGCAAGGACAGGGGGCAGAAGAGCAGTACTTC.

The chain carries TRBV30 and TRBJ1-1; D may be TRBD1 (6 bases). Germline assignment: CDR1 GTSNPN and CDR2 SVGIG (reference sequence). V lost 0 bases and J 3 bases, leaving 17 bases between the germline ends. The CDR3 totals 16 residues. This CDR3 reads CAWSVRVSGAHTEAFF. The CDR3 nucleotides are TGTGCCTGGAGTGTACGGGTGTCAGGGGCCCACACTGAAGCTTTCTTT.

This chain uses TRBV2 with TRBJ2-2; D is unresolved. Germline V gives CDR1 SNHLY, CDR2 FYNNEI. Trimming removed 3 bases at V and 6 bases at J, with 14 bases between. This CDR3 contains 15 residues. The CDR3 DNA reads TGTGCCAGCAGTGATAGTCCGCTTGCCCCCGGGGAGCTGTTTTTT. Its protein product is CASSDSPLAPGELFF.

The chain recombines TRBV11-2 with TRBJ2-7; 8 bases are shared with TRBD2. The CDR3 totals 17 residues. Germline V CDR1 and CDR2: SGHAT, FQNNGV. The trim removed 5 bases at V and 4 bases at J, leaving 16 bases unmatched. For the CDR3, the DNA is TGTGCCAGCAGCCCTTTTTTAGTGAAGCGGGGGTCTTACGAGCAGTACTTC. Translating gives CASSPFLVKRGSYEQYF.

This clone was seen only once. This chain connects TRBV2 to TRBJ2-5, with a tentative D call TRBD1 (6 bases). V gave up 5 bases and J gave up 4 bases, with 11 bases separating them. Germline CDR1 SNHLY, CDR2 FYNNEI. CDR3 size: 13 residues. The chain's CDR3 is CASSRTVAETQYF. Written as DNA, the CDR3 is TGTGCCAGCAGTAGGACAGTAGCAGAGACCCAGTACTTC.

This chain connects TRBV11-2 to TRBJ1-6, with no clear D. Per germline, CDR1 SGHAT and CDR2 FQNNGV. V was pared by 1 base and J by 6 bases, with 10 bases between. The CDR3 sequence is 15 residues long. This chain's CDR3 is CASSLGSGPNSPLHF. The DNA of the CDR3 is TGTGCCAGCAGCTTAGGGTCTGGGCCTAATTCACCCCTCCACTTT.

J is TRBJ1-5 and V is TRBV30; 7 bases line up with TRBD1. Per the germline V gene, CDR1 is GTSNPN and CDR2 is SVGIG (reference sequence). The CDR3 contains 13 residues. Losses at the gene ends were 1 base for V and 6 bases for J; bases not matched to a gene: 3. This CDR3 is CAWSGQGRQPQHF. The CDR3 nucleotides read TGTGCCTGGAGTGGACAGGGACGTCAGCCCCAGCATTTT.

The chain joins TRBV19 to TRBJ1-1; unclear D gene. This CDR3 is 14 amino acids long. V lost 2 bases and J lost 0, with 7 bases in between. In germline, CDR1 is LNHDA, CDR2 SQIVND (reference sequence). CDR3 DNA: TGTGCCAGTAGTATAAGTGGGCTGAACACTGAAGCTTTCTTT. Amino acids: CASSISGLNTEAFF. Combining the CDR3 with reference TRBV19 and TRBJ1-1 gives the whole variable domain DGGITQSPKYLFRKEGQNVTLSCEQNLNHDAMYWYRQDPGQGLRLIYYSQIVNDFQKGDIAEGYSVSREKKESFPLTVTSAQKNPTAFYLCASSISGLNTEAFFGQGTRLTVV.